These T cell receptor beta chains were read from a single sample in a study of OX40 agonist ivuxolimab in advanced cancers. The method was immunoSEQ multiplex PCR; TCRdb's version includes in-frame clones alone and lacks a portion of them. Among 85,000 to 95,000 clones listed, roughly nine tenths were seen once. The material was CD4+ or CD8+ T cells sorted from blood, obtained in a trial of the OX40 agonist ivuxolimab. Source of these receptors: an adult with an advanced solid tumor such as melanoma, head and neck, liver or kidney cancer. Both conserved end residues are part of each CDR3. Each record gives: J gene, clone size, D gene, V gene, CDR3 protein, CDR3 DNA. D genes are given only for firm matches. Clone size, where shown, is once, few, many, or a class for clones that have expanded.

j_gene: TRBJ2-3
abundance: -
d_gene: TRBD2
v_gene: TRBV13
CDR3aa: CASSTTSGRQVDTQYF
CDR3nt: TGTGCCAGCAGTACGACTAGCGGGAGGCAGGTAGATACGCAGTATTTT

j_gene: TRBJ1-2
abundance: few
d_gene: TRBD1
v_gene: TRBV7-9
CDR3aa: CASSQRQGISGYTF
CDR3nt: TGTGCCAGCAGCCAGCGACAGGGGATCTCTGGCTACACCTTC

j_gene: TRBJ1-2
abundance: -
d_gene: -
v_gene: TRBV28
CDR3aa: CAISSVAGINGYTF
CDR3nt: TGTGCCATCTCATCTGTCGCCGGTATCAATGGCTACACCTTC

j_gene: TRBJ2-1
abundance: -
d_gene: -
v_gene: TRBV28
CDR3aa: CASRPENSNEQFF
CDR3nt: TGTGCCAGCAGGCCCGAGAACTCCAATGAGCAGTTCTTC

j_gene: TRBJ1-2
abundance: -
d_gene: -
v_gene: TRBV11-2
CDR3aa: CASSRGLSYGYTF
CDR3nt: TGTGCCAGCAGCCGGGGACTCAGCTATGGCTACACCTTC

j_gene: TRBJ2-6
abundance: -
d_gene: -
v_gene: TRBV7-3
CDR3aa: CASSLINSGANVLTF
CDR3nt: TGTGCCAGCAGCTTAATTAACTCTGGGGCCAACGTCCTGACTTTC

j_gene: TRBJ2-2
abundance: -
d_gene: -
v_gene: TRBV19
CDR3aa: CASSQGRNTGELFF
CDR3nt: TGTGCCAGTAGCCAGGGGCGAAACACCGGGGAGCTGTTTTTT

j_gene: TRBJ1-2
abundance: -
d_gene: -
v_gene: TRBV4-3
CDR3aa: CASSQDEGRLLSGYTF
CDR3nt: TGCGCCAGCAGCCAAGATGAGGGCAGGCTTCTCTCTGGCTACACCTTC

j_gene: TRBJ2-7
abundance: few
d_gene: -
v_gene: TRBV30
CDR3aa: CAWSMLGPISTYEQYF
CDR3nt: TGTGCCTGGAGTATGTTAGGGCCAATTTCGACCTACGAGCAGTACTTC

j_gene: TRBJ1-6
abundance: -
d_gene: TRBD1
v_gene: TRBV7-9
CDR3aa: CASSFPTGGNSPLHF
CDR3nt: TGTGCCAGCAGCTTCCCTACAGGGGGCAATTCACCCCTCCACTTT

j_gene: TRBJ2-3
abundance: -
d_gene: -
v_gene: TRBV29-1
CDR3aa: CSVEARTDTQYF
CDR3nt: TGCAGCGTTGAAGCTAGAACAGATACGCAGTATTTT

j_gene: TRBJ2-3
abundance: -
d_gene: TRBD2
v_gene: TRBV5-6
CDR3aa: CASSLILAGPSTDTQYF
CDR3nt: TGTGCCAGCAGCTTGATACTAGCGGGACCTAGCACAGATACGCAGTATTTT

j_gene: TRBJ2-3
abundance: -
d_gene: -
v_gene: TRBV5-5
CDR3aa: CASSAEKESADTQYF
CDR3nt: TGTGCCAGCAGCGCCGAGAAGGAGAGCGCGGATACGCAGTATTTT

j_gene: TRBJ2-1
abundance: -
d_gene: -
v_gene: TRBV30
CDR3aa: CAWSRKLAGVYNEQFF
CDR3nt: TGTGCCTGGAGCCGGAAGCTAGCTGGTGTGTACAATGAGCAGTTCTTC

j_gene: TRBJ2-3
abundance: -
d_gene: -
v_gene: TRBV5-1
CDR3aa: CASSLASSTDTQYF
CDR3nt: TGCGCCAGCAGCTTGGCCAGTAGCACAGATACGCAGTATTTT

j_gene: TRBJ2-7
abundance: -
d_gene: TRBD1
v_gene: TRBV6-5
CDR3aa: CASSSGTGPHEQYF
CDR3nt: TGTGCCAGCAGCTCCGGGACAGGCCCACACGAGCAGTACTTC

j_gene: TRBJ1-3
abundance: -
d_gene: -
v_gene: TRBV4-2
CDR3aa: CASSQEQGSGNTIYF
CDR3nt: TGTGCCAGCAGCCAGGAACAGGGCTCGGGAAACACCATATATTTT

j_gene: TRBJ2-7
abundance: once
d_gene: -
v_gene: TRBV5-1
CDR3aa: CASSLGEVGYEQYF
CDR3nt: TGCGCCAGCAGCTTGGGAGAGGTGGGCTACGAGCAGTACTTC

j_gene: TRBJ1-2
abundance: -
d_gene: TRBD1
v_gene: TRBV19
CDR3aa: CASSINRDSYYGYTF
CDR3nt: TGTGCCAGTAGTATAAACCGGGACAGTTACTATGGCTACACCTTC

j_gene: TRBJ2-1
abundance: -
d_gene: TRBD1
v_gene: TRBV6-5
CDR3aa: CASSYYRGHEQFF
CDR3nt: TGTGCCAGCAGTTATTACAGGGGCCATGAGCAGTTCTTC

j_gene: TRBJ2-7
abundance: -
d_gene: TRBD1
v_gene: TRBV28
CDR3aa: CASSGTGVSYEQYF
CDR3nt: TGTGCCAGCAGCGGGACAGGGGTGTCCTACGAGCAGTACTTC

j_gene: TRBJ1-5
abundance: -
d_gene: TRBD1
v_gene: TRBV28
CDR3aa: CASSLGQGAQPQHF
CDR3nt: TGTGCCAGCAGTCTCGGGCAGGGGGCTCAGCCCCAGCATTTT

j_gene: TRBJ2-1
abundance: once
d_gene: TRBD2
v_gene: TRBV7-2
CDR3aa: CASSTSSSGGQDEQFF
CDR3nt: TGTGCCAGCAGCACATCCTCTAGCGGGGGCCAGGATGAGCAGTTCTTC

j_gene: TRBJ1-1
abundance: -
d_gene: -
v_gene: TRBV2
CDR3aa: CASSEKGRGTEAFF
CDR3nt: TGTGCCAGCAGTGAAAAGGGCCGCGGCACTGAAGCTTTCTTT

j_gene: TRBJ2-3
abundance: -
d_gene: -
v_gene: TRBV15
CDR3aa: CATSRALDTQYF
CDR3nt: TGTGCCACCAGCCGAGCTTTGGATACGCAGTATTTT

j_gene: TRBJ2-2
abundance: -
d_gene: -
v_gene: TRBV7-9
CDR3aa: CASSPPGQGGTGELFF
CDR3nt: TGTGCCAGCAGCCCTCCGGGGCAGGGAGGCACCGGGGAGCTGTTTTTT

j_gene: TRBJ2-2
abundance: -
d_gene: -
v_gene: TRBV5-1
CDR3aa: CASSLSYTGELFF
CDR3nt: TGCGCCAGCAGCTTGTCGTACACCGGGGAGCTGTTTTTT

j_gene: TRBJ2-1
abundance: once
d_gene: TRBD2
v_gene: TRBV6-5
CDR3aa: CASMSSGTNEQFF
CDR3nt: TGTGCCAGCATGTCTAGCGGGACTAATGAGCAGTTCTTC

j_gene: TRBJ2-7
abundance: -
d_gene: -
v_gene: TRBV11-3
CDR3aa: CASSSGPYEQYF
CDR3nt: TGTGCCAGCAGCTCCGGACCCTACGAGCAGTACTTC

j_gene: TRBJ2-7
abundance: once
d_gene: TRBD1
v_gene: TRBV6-1
CDR3aa: CASNLGQGGEQYF
CDR3nt: TGTGCCAGCAACCTGGGACAGGGCGGCGAGCAGTACTTC

j_gene: TRBJ2-4
abundance: -
d_gene: -
v_gene: TRBV5-6
CDR3aa: CASSLGGLLAKNIQYF
CDR3nt: TGTGCCAGCAGCTTAGGAGGGCTCCTGGCCAAAAACATTCAGTACTTC

j_gene: TRBJ1-2
abundance: -
d_gene: TRBD1
v_gene: TRBV11-2
CDR3aa: CASSMGQGGWRTF
CDR3nt: TGTGCCAGCAGCATGGGACAGGGGGGGTGGAGGACCTTC

j_gene: TRBJ2-2
abundance: -
d_gene: -
v_gene: TRBV14
CDR3aa: CASSPRQNTGELFF
CDR3nt: TGTGCCAGCAGCCCGAGGCAGAACACCGGGGAGCTGTTTTTT

j_gene: TRBJ2-3
abundance: once
d_gene: -
v_gene: TRBV5-1
CDR3aa: CASSQGTASRNTQYF
CDR3nt: TGCGCCAGCAGCCAGGGGACGGCTAGCAGGAATACGCAGTATTTT

j_gene: TRBJ2-2
abundance: once
d_gene: -
v_gene: TRBV5-1
CDR3aa: CASSFLEDTGELFF
CDR3nt: TGCGCCAGCAGCTTCCTAGAAGACACCGGGGAGCTGTTTTTT

j_gene: TRBJ1-4
abundance: -
d_gene: -
v_gene: TRBV4-3
CDR3aa: CASSQDRGLGTTNEKLFF
CDR3nt: TGCGCCAGCAGCCAAGATCGGGGGCTGGGCACAACTAATGAAAAACTGTTTTTT

j_gene: TRBJ1-1
abundance: -
d_gene: -
v_gene: TRBV5-8
CDR3aa: CASLTPYFVGNTEAFF
CDR3nt: TGTGCCAGCTTAACCCCTTACTTTGTAGGGAACACTGAAGCTTTCTTT

j_gene: TRBJ1-2
abundance: -
d_gene: TRBD1
v_gene: TRBV6-4
CDR3aa: CANLGGAPYGYTF
CDR3nt: TGTGCCAACTTAGGGGGCGCCCCCTATGGCTACACCTTC

j_gene: TRBJ2-7
abundance: -
d_gene: -
v_gene: TRBV27
CDR3aa: CASRRDYEQYF
CDR3nt: TGTGCCAGCAGACGGGACTACGAGCAGTACTTC

j_gene: TRBJ1-6
abundance: -
d_gene: TRBD1
v_gene: TRBV2
CDR3aa: CASSLGQGNSPLHF
CDR3nt: TGTGCCAGCAGCCTGGGACAGGGCAATTCACCCCTCCACTTT

j_gene: TRBJ2-1
abundance: -
d_gene: -
v_gene: TRBV28
CDR3aa: CASSLIGESSYNEQFF
CDR3nt: TGTGCCAGCAGCCTTATTGGGGAGTCGTCGTACAATGAGCAGTTCTTC

j_gene: TRBJ2-1
abundance: -
d_gene: TRBD2
v_gene: TRBV19
CDR3aa: CASSIDLGSGDEQFF
CDR3nt: TGTGCCAGTAGTATAGATCTTGGTAGCGGGGATGAGCAGTTCTTC

j_gene: TRBJ2-2
abundance: -
d_gene: -
v_gene: TRBV28
CDR3aa: CASSYFGAVMWGELFF
CDR3nt: TGTGCCAGCAGTTATTTCGGGGCCGTTATGTGGGGGGAGCTGTTTTTT

j_gene: TRBJ1-1
abundance: -
d_gene: -
v_gene: TRBV5-1
CDR3aa: CASTPIGGGEGYRGTEAFF
CDR3nt: TGCGCCAGCACCCCAATTGGGGGGGGAGAGGGGTATCGAGGCACTGAAGCTTTCTTT

j_gene: TRBJ1-4
abundance: -
d_gene: -
v_gene: TRBV2
CDR3aa: CASRARTATNEKLFF
CDR3nt: TGTGCCAGCAGGGCACGGACAGCAACTAATGAAAAACTGTTTTTT

j_gene: TRBJ1-1
abundance: -
d_gene: -
v_gene: TRBV11-1
CDR3aa: CASSLRWADTEAFF
CDR3nt: TGTGCCAGCAGCTTGCGGTGGGCGGACACTGAAGCTTTCTTT

j_gene: TRBJ1-1
abundance: -
d_gene: -
v_gene: TRBV19
CDR3aa: CASSMVVRKNTEAFF
CDR3nt: TGTGCCAGTAGTATGGTCGTCAGAAAGAACACTGAAGCTTTCTTT

j_gene: TRBJ1-4
abundance: -
d_gene: -
v_gene: TRBV14
CDR3aa: CASSPRGTNEKLFF
CDR3nt: TGTGCCAGCAGCCCCAGGGGAACTAATGAAAAACTGTTTTTT

j_gene: TRBJ1-5
abundance: -
d_gene: -
v_gene: TRBV5-1
CDR3aa: CASSLAGISNQPQHF
CDR3nt: TGCGCCAGCAGCTTGGCAGGGATTAGCAATCAGCCCCAGCATTTT

j_gene: TRBJ2-3
abundance: -
d_gene: -
v_gene: TRBV19
CDR3aa: CASSGWGTDTQYF
CDR3nt: TGTGCCAGTAGTGGCTGGGGCACAGATACGCAGTATTTT

j_gene: TRBJ1-3
abundance: -
d_gene: -
v_gene: TRBV6-1
CDR3aa: CASSETSDPSGNTIYF
CDR3nt: TGTGCCAGCAGCGAAACTTCCGATCCCTCTGGAAACACCATATATTTT